These T cell receptor beta chains were read from a single sample in a study of T cells after yellow fever vaccination. Using its own MiXCR run on the 5' RACE reads, TCRdb lists one record per CDR3 protein. The sample holds some 350,000 distinct CDR3 sequences, 8.7% seen once. The material sequenced was PBMCs, taken on the day of the first yellow fever vaccination. Receptors originate from a man younger than 30 who received the YFV17D yellow fever vaccine. Both conserved end residues are part of each CDR3. The D gene is left open where the match is weak. Size is stated for part of the rows, as once, few or many counts, or as a class when the clone is expanded.

TRBD2	TRBV29-1	TRBJ2-5	many	CSVQGTSQETQYF	TGCAGCGTCCAGGGGACTAGCCAAGAGACCCAGTACTTC
-	TRBV6-5	TRBJ2-5	-	CASSYADYYRETQYF	TGTGCCAGCAGTTACGCGGACTACTACCGAGAGACCCAGTACTTC
-	TRBV15	TRBJ1-2	few	CATSRTTLTSRDGYTF	TGTGCCACCAGCAGAACGACGTTGACATCTCGGGATGGCTACACCTTC
-	TRBV5-1	TRBJ2-5	-	CASSPGVQETQYF	TGCGCCAGCAGCCCCGGGGTCCAAGAGACCCAGTACTTC
-	TRBV28	TRBJ2-3	once	CASSAGQLTDTQYF	TGTGCCAGCAGTGCCGGACAGCTCACAGATACGCAGTATTTT
-	TRBV7-9	TRBJ1-5	-	CASSIGGAGNQPQHF	TGTGCCAGCAGCATCGGGGGGGCAGGCAATCAGCCCCAGCATTTT
TRBD1	TRBV12-3/TRBV12-4	TRBJ1-5	many	CASSPQGGPQHF	TGTGCCAGCAGTCCCCAGGGGGGGCCCCAGCATTTT
TRBD1	TRBV10-3	TRBJ2-1	many	CAMGQGGNEQFF	TGTGCCATGGGACAGGGGGGCAATGAGCAGTTCTTC
-	TRBV7-2	TRBJ1-1	many	CASSLGGLLLNTEAFF	TGTGCCAGCAGCTTAGGAGGACTCCTCTTGAACACTGAAGCTTTCTTT
-	TRBV4-1	TRBJ1-1	-	CASSQVMSGTTEAFF	TGCGCCAGCAGCCAAGTGATGTCAGGGACCACTGAAGCTTTCTTT
TRBD1	TRBV7-9	TRBJ1-5	few	CAMQDRADQPQHF	TGTGCCATGCAAGACAGGGCCGATCAGCCCCAGCATTTT
-	TRBV4-1	TRBJ2-5	-	CASSQVSFQETQYF	TGCGCCAGCAGCCAAGTGTCTTTCCAAGAGACCCAGTACTTC
-	TRBV20-1	TRBJ2-1	-	CSARDAGLEYNEQFF	TGCAGTGCTAGAGATGCGGGACTGGAATACAATGAGCAGTTCTTC
-	TRBV7-2	TRBJ2-3	many	CASSSPETDTQYF	TGTGCCAGCAGCAGCCCAGAGACAGATACGCAGTATTTT
-	TRBV20-1	TRBJ1-1	-	CSARTPGGTEAFF	TGCAGTGCTAGGACCCCGGGGGGCACTGAAGCTTTCTTT
TRBD2	TRBV20-1	TRBJ2-5	few	CSADIAGGPRRETQYF	TGCAGTGCTGATATAGCGGGGGGTCCCCGTCGGGAGACCCAGTACTTC
-	TRBV7-2	TRBJ1-6	-	CASSFLGLPLHF	TGTGCCAGCAGCTTTTTAGGTTTACCCCTCCACTTT
-	TRBV9	TRBJ2-5	-	CASSPRGHFQETQYF	TGTGCCAGCAGCCCCCGGGGACATTTCCAAGAGACCCAGTACTTC
TRBD2	TRBV4-3	TRBJ2-5	many	CASSQDGLAGNVETQYF	TGCGCCAGCAGCCAAGATGGCCTAGCGGGGAATGTAGAGACCCAGTACTTC
TRBD1	TRBV12-3/TRBV12-4	TRBJ2-7	few	CASSWDRGISYEQYF	TGTGCCAGCAGTTGGGACAGGGGGATTAGCTACGAGCAGTACTTC
-	TRBV3-1	TRBJ1-5	-	CASSPGGPVSNQPQHF	TGTGCCAGCAGCCCCGGGGGTCCCGTAAGCAATCAGCCCCAGCATTTT
TRBD1	TRBV7-2	TRBJ1-6	-	CASSQMTGPFLHF	TGTGCCAGCAGCCAGATGACAGGGCCCTTTCTCCACTTT
-	TRBV6-1	TRBJ2-2	few	CASSEPGRTNTGELFF	TGTGCCAGCAGTGAACCCGGGCGGACGAACACCGGGGAGCTGTTTTTT
TRBD2	TRBV5-4	TRBJ2-1	-	CASSGGTIKQNEQFF	TGTGCCAGCAGCGGCGGGACTATAAAGCAGAATGAGCAGTTCTTC
TRBD1	TRBV12-3/TRBV12-4	TRBJ2-3	-	CASTGQGRDTQYF	TGTGCCAGCACCGGACAGGGTAGGGATACGCAGTATTTT
-	TRBV7-2	TRBJ2-3	many	CASSYKGFADTQYF	TGTGCCAGCAGCTACAAGGGTTTTGCAGATACGCAGTATTTT
-	TRBV24-1	TRBJ1-2	-	CATSDLDEYYGYTF	TGTGCCACCAGTGATTTAGACGAGTACTATGGCTACACCTTC
-	TRBV7-9	TRBJ1-2	few	CASSPTGGAGYTF	TGTGCCAGCAGCCCGACGGGGGGGGCTGGCTACACCTTC
-	TRBV12-3/TRBV12-4	TRBJ1-4	few	CASNQALPNEKLFF	TGTGCCAGCAACCAGGCCTTACCGAATGAAAAACTGTTTTTT
TRBD1	TRBV10-2	TRBJ2-1	-	CASSPGGQGDNEQFF	TGCGCCAGCAGTCCTGGGGGACAGGGGGACAATGAGCAGTTCTTC
TRBD1	TRBV20-1	TRBJ1-5	-	CSAKQGARSQPQHF	TGCAGTGCTAAACAGGGGGCGCGTAGTCAGCCCCAGCATTTT
TRBD2	TRBV12-3/TRBV12-4	TRBJ2-1	-	CASSLYGRGAYNEQFF	TGTGCCAGCAGTTTATATGGGCGGGGGGCATACAATGAGCAGTTCTTC
-	TRBV5-1	TRBJ1-1	few	CASSLAQGRNTEAFF	TGCGCCAGCAGCTTGGCACAGGGTCGGAACACTGAAGCTTTCTTT
TRBD2	TRBV5-1	TRBJ2-7	-	CASSLGAGVSYEQYF	TGCGCCAGCAGCTTGGGAGCGGGGGTTTCCTACGAGCAGTACTTC
TRBD2	TRBV30	TRBJ2-3	-	CAWSRLLRGSADTQYF	TGTGCCTGGTCCCGCCTCCTGCGGGGGTCCGCAGATACGCAGTATTTT
-	TRBV18	TRBJ2-2	-	CASSPPIGGGHTGELFF	TGTGCCAGCTCACCACCGATCGGCGGGGGCCACACCGGGGAGCTGTTTTTT
-	TRBV7-3	TRBJ2-7	few	CASSLDIFREQYF	TGTGCCAGCAGCTTAGACATCTTTAGGGAGCAGTACTTC
-	TRBV12-3/TRBV12-4	TRBJ2-7	-	CASSFWIYEQYF	TGTGCCAGCAGTTTTTGGATCTACGAGCAGTACTTC
TRBD1	TRBV20-1	TRBJ2-2	-	CSARQGTNTGELFF	TGCAGTGCTCGACAGGGGACGAACACCGGGGAGCTGTTTTTT
-	TRBV6-2/TRBV6-3	TRBJ2-3	few	CASSYSKTTDTQYF	TGTGCCAGCAGTTACTCGAAGACCACAGATACGCAGTATTTT
TRBD1	TRBV4-2	TRBJ1-2	few	CASSQAGTGASGYTF	TGTGCCAGCAGCCAAGCAGGGACAGGGGCTTCGGGCTACACCTTC
-	TRBV20-1	TRBJ1-5	many	CSARDGAENQPQHF	TGCAGTGCTAGAGACGGGGCAGAGAATCAGCCCCAGCATTTT
-	TRBV3-1	TRBJ1-3	-	CASSLEYLSGNTIYF	TGTGCCAGCAGCCTAGAGTACCTCTCTGGAAACACCATATATTTT
-	TRBV11-2	TRBJ1-2	few	CASSLVAYGYTF	TGTGCCAGCAGCTTAGTCGCCTATGGCTACACCTTC
-	TRBV20-1	TRBJ2-3	many	CSARAGGTDTQYF	TGCAGTGCGAGGGCTGGAGGGACAGATACGCAGTATTTT
-	TRBV7-9	TRBJ2-4	few	CASSPPTGTRVNIQYF	TGTGCCAGCAGCCCTCCGACAGGGACTCGGGTAAACATTCAGTACTTC
-	TRBV20-1	TRBJ2-7	few	CSARGSGTRWEQYF	TGCAGTGCTAGAGGGTCCGGGACTCGTTGGGAGCAGTACTTC
-	TRBV11-2	TRBJ2-1	-	CASSTGPNEQFF	TGTGCCAGCAGCACGGGCCCTAATGAGCAGTTCTTC
-	TRBV27	TRBJ2-3	few	CASTPGTTPYTDTQYF	TGTGCCAGCACCCCCGGGACAACACCTTACACAGATACGCAGTATTTT